This TCR beta chain stems from a study of cytomegalovirus exposure and HLA in healthy donors. Points from the study as a whole: When presence/absence was analysed, sequencing depth was taken to be roughly uniform across donors. Listed as cytomegalovirus-associated were approximately 160 TCR beta chains. Later genetic work tied a missense DCLRE1C variant to beta-chain V and J trimming.

Note on this clone: Its antigen is currently unknown.

Healthy donors of bone marrow made up the group. Vbeta (60) and Jbeta (13) primers were used in the PCR. The data were produced by immunoSEQ multiplex PCR, yet TCRdb's version contains in-frame clones alone and is incomplete. The sample lists about 130,000 clones, 65% to 90% occurring once. Per the germline V gene, CDR1 is SGDLS and CDR2 is YYNGEE. This CDR3 is 19 amino acids long. V lost 1 base and J lost 0, with 19 bases in between. This clonotype was sampled from a man in his forties or fifties in good health and CMV-seronegative. This chain joins TRBV9 and TRBJ1-4; D is possibly TRBD1 (6 bases). Sequencing input: PBMCs. The CDR3 DNA follows: TGTGCCAGCAGCGTAAAAGTGCGGGGGACACCCGCAACTAATGAAAAACTGTTTTTT. Its protein product is CASSVKVRGTPATNEKLFF.